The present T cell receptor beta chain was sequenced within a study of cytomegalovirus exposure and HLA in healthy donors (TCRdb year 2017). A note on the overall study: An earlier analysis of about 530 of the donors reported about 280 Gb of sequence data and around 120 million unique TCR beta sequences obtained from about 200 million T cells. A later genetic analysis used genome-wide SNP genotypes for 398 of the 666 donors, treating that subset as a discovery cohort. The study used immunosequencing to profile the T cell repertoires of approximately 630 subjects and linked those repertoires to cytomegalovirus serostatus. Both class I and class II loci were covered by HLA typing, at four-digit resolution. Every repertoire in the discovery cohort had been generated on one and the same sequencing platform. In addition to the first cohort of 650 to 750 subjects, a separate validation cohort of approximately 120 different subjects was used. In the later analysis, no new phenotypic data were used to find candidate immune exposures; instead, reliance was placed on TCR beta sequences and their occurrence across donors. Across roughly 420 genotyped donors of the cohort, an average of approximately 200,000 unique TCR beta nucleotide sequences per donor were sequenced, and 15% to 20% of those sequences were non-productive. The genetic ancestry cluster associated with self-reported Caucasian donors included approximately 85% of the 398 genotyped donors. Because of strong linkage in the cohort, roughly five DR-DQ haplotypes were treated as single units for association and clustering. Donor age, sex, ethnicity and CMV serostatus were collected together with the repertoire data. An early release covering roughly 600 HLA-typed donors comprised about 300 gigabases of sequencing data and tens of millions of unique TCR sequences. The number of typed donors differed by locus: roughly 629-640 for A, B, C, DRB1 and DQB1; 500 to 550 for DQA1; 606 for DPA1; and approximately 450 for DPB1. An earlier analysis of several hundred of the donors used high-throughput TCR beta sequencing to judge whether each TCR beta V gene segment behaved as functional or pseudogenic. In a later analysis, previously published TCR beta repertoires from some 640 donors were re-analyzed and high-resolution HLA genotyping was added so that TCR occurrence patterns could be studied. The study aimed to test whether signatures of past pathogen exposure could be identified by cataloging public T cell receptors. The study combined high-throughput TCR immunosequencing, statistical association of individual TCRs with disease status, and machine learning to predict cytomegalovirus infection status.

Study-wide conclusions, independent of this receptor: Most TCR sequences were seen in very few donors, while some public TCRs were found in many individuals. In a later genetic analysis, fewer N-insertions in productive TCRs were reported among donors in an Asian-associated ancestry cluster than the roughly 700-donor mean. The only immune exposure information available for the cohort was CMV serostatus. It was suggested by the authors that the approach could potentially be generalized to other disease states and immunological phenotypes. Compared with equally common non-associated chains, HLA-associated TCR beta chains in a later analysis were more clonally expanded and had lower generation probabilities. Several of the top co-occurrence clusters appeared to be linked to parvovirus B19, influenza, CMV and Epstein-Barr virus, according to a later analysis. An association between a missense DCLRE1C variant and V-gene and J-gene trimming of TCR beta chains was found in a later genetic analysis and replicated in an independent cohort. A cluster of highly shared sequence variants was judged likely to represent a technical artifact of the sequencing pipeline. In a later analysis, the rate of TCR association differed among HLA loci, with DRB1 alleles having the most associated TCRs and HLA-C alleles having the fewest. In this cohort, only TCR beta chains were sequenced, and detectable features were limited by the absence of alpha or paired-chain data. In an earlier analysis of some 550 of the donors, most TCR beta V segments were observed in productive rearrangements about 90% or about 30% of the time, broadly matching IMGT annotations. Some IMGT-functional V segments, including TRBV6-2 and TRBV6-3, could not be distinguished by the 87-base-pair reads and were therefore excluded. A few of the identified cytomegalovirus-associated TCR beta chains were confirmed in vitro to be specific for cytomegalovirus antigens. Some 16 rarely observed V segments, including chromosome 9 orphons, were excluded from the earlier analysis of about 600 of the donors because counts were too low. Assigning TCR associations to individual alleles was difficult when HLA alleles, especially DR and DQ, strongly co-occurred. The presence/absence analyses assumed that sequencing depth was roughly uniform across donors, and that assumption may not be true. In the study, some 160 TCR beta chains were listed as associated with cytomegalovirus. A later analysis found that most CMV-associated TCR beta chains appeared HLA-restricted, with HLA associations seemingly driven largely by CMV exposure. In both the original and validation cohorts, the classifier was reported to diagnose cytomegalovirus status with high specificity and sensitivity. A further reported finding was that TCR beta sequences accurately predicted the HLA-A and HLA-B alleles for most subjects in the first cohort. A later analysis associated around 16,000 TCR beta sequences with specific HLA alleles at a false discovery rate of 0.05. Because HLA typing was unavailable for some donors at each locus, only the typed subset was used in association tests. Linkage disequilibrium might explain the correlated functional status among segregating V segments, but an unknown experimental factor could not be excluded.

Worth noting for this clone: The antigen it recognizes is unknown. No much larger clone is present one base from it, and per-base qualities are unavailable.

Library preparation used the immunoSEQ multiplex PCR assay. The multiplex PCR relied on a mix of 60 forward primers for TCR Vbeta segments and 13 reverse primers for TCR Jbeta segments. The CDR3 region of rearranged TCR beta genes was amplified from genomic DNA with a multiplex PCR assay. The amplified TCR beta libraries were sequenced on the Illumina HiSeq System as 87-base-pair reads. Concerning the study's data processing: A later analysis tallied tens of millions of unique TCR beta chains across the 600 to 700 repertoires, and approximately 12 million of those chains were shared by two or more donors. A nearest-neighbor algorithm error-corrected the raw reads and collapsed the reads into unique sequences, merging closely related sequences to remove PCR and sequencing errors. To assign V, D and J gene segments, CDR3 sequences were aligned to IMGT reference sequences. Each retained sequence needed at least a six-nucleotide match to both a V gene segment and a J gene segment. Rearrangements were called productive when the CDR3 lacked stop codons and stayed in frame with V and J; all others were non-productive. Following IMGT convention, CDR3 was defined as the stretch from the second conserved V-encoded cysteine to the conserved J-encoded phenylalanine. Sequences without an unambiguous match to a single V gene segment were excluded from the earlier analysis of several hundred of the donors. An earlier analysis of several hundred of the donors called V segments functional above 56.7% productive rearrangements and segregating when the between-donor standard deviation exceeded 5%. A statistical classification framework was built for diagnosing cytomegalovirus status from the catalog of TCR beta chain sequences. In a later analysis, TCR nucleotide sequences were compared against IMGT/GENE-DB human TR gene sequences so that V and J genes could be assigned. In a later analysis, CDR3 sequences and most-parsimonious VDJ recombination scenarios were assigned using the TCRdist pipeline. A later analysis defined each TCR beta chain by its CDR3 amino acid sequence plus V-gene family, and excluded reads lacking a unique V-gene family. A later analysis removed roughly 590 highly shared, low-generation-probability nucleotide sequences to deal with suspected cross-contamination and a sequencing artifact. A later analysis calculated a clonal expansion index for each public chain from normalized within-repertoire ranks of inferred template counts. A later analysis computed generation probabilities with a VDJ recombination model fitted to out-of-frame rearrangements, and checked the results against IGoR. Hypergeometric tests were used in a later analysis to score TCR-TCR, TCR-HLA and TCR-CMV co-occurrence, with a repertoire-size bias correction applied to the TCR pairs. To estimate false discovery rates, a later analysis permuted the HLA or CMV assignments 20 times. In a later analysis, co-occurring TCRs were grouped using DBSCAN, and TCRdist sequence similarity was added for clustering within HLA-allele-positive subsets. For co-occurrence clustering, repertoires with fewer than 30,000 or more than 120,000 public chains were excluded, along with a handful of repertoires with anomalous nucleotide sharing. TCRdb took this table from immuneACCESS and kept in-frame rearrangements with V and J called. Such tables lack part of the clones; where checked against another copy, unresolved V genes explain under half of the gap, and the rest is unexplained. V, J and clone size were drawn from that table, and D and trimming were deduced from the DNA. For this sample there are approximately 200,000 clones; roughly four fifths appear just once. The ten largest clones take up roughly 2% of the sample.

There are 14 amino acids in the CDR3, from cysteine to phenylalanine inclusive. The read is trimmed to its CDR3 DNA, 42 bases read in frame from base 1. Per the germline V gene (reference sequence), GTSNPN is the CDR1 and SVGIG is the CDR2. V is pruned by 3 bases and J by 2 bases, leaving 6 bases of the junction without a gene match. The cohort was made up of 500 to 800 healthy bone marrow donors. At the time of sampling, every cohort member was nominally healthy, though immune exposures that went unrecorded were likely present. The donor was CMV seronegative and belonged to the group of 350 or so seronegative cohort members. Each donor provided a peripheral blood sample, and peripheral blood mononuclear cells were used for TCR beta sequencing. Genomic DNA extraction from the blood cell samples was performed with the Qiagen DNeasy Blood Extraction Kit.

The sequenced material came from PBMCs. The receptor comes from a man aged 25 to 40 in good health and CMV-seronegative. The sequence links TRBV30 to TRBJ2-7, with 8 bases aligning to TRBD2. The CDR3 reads CAWRRAGVTYEQYF. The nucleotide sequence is TGTGCCTGGAGACGAGCGGGAGTTACCTACGAGCAGTACTTC.